Shown below are 14 T cell receptor beta chains from a single sample sequenced in a study of cytomegalovirus exposure and HLA in healthy donors. The PCR used 60 Vbeta and 13 Jbeta primers. The method was immunoSEQ multiplex PCR; TCRdb's version includes in-frame clones alone and lacks a portion of them. This table has 100,000 or so clones, about 80% appearing once. The sequencing sample was made of PBMCs. These receptors all stem from a man younger than 40 in good health and CMV-seronegative.

This chain uses TRBV9 with TRBJ1-1; TRBD1 agrees at 8 bases. Germline values: CDR1 SGDLS, CDR2 YYNGEE. The CDR3 consists of 13 residues. The CDR3 sequence: CASQGALNTEAFF. The CDR3 DNA sequence: TGTGCTAGCCAGGGGGCCCTGAACACTGAAGCTTTCTTT.

This chain joins TRBV19 and TRBJ1-4; TRBD1 might be the D (5 bases). The germline CDR1 and CDR2 sequences are LNHDA and SQIVND (reference sequence). This CDR3 is built from 14 residues. Trimming took off 3 bases at V and 3 bases at J, with 8 bases between the two ends. In DNA form, the CDR3 reads TGTGCCAGTAGTATCCAGGGCTCTAATGAAAAACTGTTTTTT. Protein product: CASSIQGSNEKLFF.

This chain uses TRBV9 with TRBJ2-2; TRBD1 might be the D (5 bases). The CDR3 is 14 residues long. Per the germline V gene, CDR1 is SGDLS and CDR2 is YYNGEE. The ends were cut back, 0 bases at V and 6 bases at J, with 9 bases in the middle. The CDR3 here is CASSVAEGAGELFF. The CDR3 nucleotides read TGTGCCAGCAGCGTAGCTGAAGGGGCCGGGGAGCTGTTTTTT. Complete variable domain (other parts from reference TRBV9 and TRBJ2-2): DSGVTQTPKHLITATGQRVTLRCSPRSGDLSVYWYQQSLDQGLQFLIQYYNGEERAKGNILERFSAQQFPDLHSELNLSSLELGDSALYFCASSVAEGAGELFFGEGSRLTVL.

The V call is TRBV7-9, the J call TRBJ1-4; 7 positions agree with TRBD1. This CDR3 region has 15 residues. The junction had 11 bases not matched to a gene; V was cut back by 7 bases and J by 6 bases. Germline V gene lookup returns CDR1 SEHNR and CDR2 FQNEAQ (reference sequence). The CDR3, as DNA: TGTGCCAGCACCGAGAAGGGGACAGAGGATGAAAAACTGTTTTTT. Its protein product is CASTEKGTEDEKLFF.

This clone has just a few counts. The chain joins TRBV5-1 to TRBJ2-1; D is unresolved. This CDR3 has 12 residues. Deletions cut 2 bases from V and 6 bases from J, with 6 bases between. Germline V lookup: CDR1 SGHRS, CDR2 YFSETQ. This chain's CDR3 is CASSFPTNEQFF. Here the CDR3 DNA reads TGCGCCAGCAGCTTCCCTACCAATGAGCAGTTCTTC. The whole variable domain, remainder taken from reference TRBV5-1 and TRBJ2-1, is KAGVTQTPRYLIKTRGQQVTLSCSPISGHRSVSWYQQTPGQGLQFLFEYFSETQRNKGNFPGRFSGRQFSNSRSEMNVSTLELGDSALYLCASSFPTNEQFFGPGTRLTVL.

The rearrangement uses TRBV12-5 and TRBJ2-1; TRBD1 matches at 9 bases. The CDR3 consists of 15 residues. Germline V gene lookup returns CDR1 LGHNT and CDR2 FRNRAP. The trim removed 0 bases at V and 10 bases at J, leaving 7 bases unmatched. As DNA, the CDR3 is TGTGCTAGTGGTTTGGTACCGGGACAGGGCGGGGAGCAGTTCTTC. This translates into CASGLVPGQGGEQFF.

The chain combines TRBV5-4 with TRBJ1-1, with 7 bases aligning to TRBD1. The CDR3 has 15 amino acids. Germline lookup yields CDR1 SGHNT and CDR2 YYREEE (reference sequence). With 2 bases clipped from V and 3 bases from J, the junction kept 7 bases outside the gene matches. CDR3 coding DNA: TGTGCCAGCAGCTTAGAGCCCACAGGGGACACTGAAGCTTTCTTT. This encodes CASSLEPTGDTEAFF.

The rearrangement joins TRBV6-6 to TRBJ1-4; tentatively, D is TRBD1 (6 bases). The V gene lost 6 bases and the J gene lost 7 bases, with 15 bases spanning the gap. The germline V gene has CDR1 MNHNY and CDR2 SVGAGI (reference sequence). CDR3 length equals 14 residues. The CDR3 bases are TGTGCCAGCAGCCCCACTACAGGGAGTGAAAAACTGTTTTTT. This sequence encodes CASSPTTGSEKLFF.

This chain links TRBV5-1 with TRBJ2-7; maybe TRBD1 (6 bases). Germline V gene sequence: CDR1 SGHRS, CDR2 YFSETQ. The length of the CDR3 is 16 residues. V lost 2 bases and J lost 3, with 18 bases in between. The CDR3 DNA is TGCGCCAGCAGCTTCCACCTAGGACAGAGCCTCTACGAGCAGTACTTC. Translation: CASSFHLGQSLYEQYF.

The chain is built from TRBV6-5 and TRBJ2-7, with 10 nucleotides matching TRBD1. Germline values: CDR1 MNHEY, CDR2 SVGAGI. The V and J ends lost 6 bases and 3 bases, in that order; junction bases with no gene match: 8. The CDR3 contains 15 residues. CDR3 coding DNA: TGTGCCAGCAGCCCTCGCCGGACAGGGGGCTACGAGCAGTACTTC. Amino acids: CASSPRRTGGYEQYF.

This chain joins TRBV5-5 and TRBJ1-1; TRBD1 is a possible D gene (5 bases). Per germline, CDR1 SGHKS and CDR2 YYEKEE (reference sequence). With 1 base removed from V and 7 bases from J, the gap between germline ends came to 17 bases. The CDR3 length is 15 residues. CDR3: CASSLLWSGEIEAFF. The CDR3 DNA is TGTGCCAGCAGCTTGCTTTGGTCGGGGGAAATTGAAGCTTTCTTT.

The rearrangement uses TRBV6-6 and TRBJ2-1, with D possibly matching TRBD2 (5 bases). Trimming shortened V by 5 bases and J by 6 bases, and 17 bases separated the two germline ends. Germline V gene sequence: CDR1 MNHNY, CDR2 SVGAGI (reference sequence). The CDR3 is 15 amino acids. CDR3 region: CASSPDLGGPNEQFF. In DNA form, the CDR3 reads TGTGCCAGCAGTCCGGACCTCGGAGGTCCCAATGAGCAGTTCTTC.

The V call is TRBV5-6, the J call TRBJ1-2; a weak D match, TRBD1 (6 bases). Trimming stripped 0 bases from V and 8 bases from J, with 8 bases between. The germline CDR1 and CDR2 sequences are SGHDT and YYEEEE. The CDR3 extends over 12 amino acids. CDR3 protein: CASSLGGGGYTF. The CDR3 DNA follows: TGTGCCAGCAGCTTGGGGGGGGGCGGCTACACCTTC.

This clone has just one count. The genes are TRBV30 and TRBJ2-6, with TRBD1 matching over 8 bases. This CDR3 comprises 17 residues. Per the germline V gene, CDR1 is GTSNPN and CDR2 is SVGIG (reference sequence). V lost 3 bases to trimming and J lost 0 bases; unmatched junction nucleotides: 7. The CDR3, as DNA: TGTGCCTGGAGCGGGTACAGGGGGAGCTCTGGGGCCAACGTCCTGACTTTC. Protein product: CAWSGYRGSSGANVLTF. The entire variable domain, with the rest obtained from reference TRBV30 and TRBJ2-6, is as follows: SQTIHQWPATLVQPVGSPLSLECTVEGTSNPNLYWYRQAAGRGLQLLFYSVGIGQISSEVPQNLSASRPQDRQFILSSKKLLLSDSGFYLCAWSGYRGSSGANVLTFGAGSRLTVL.